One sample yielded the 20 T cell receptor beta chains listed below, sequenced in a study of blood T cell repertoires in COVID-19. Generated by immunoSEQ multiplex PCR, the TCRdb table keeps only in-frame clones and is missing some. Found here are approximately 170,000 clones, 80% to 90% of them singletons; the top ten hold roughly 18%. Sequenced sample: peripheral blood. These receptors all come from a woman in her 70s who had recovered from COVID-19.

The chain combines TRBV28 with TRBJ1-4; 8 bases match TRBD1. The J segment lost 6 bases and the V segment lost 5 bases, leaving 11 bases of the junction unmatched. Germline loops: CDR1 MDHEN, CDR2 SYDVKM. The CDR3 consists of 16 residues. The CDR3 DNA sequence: TGTGCCAGCAGTCTAGACAGGGGCCCCTTCGATGAAAAACTGTTTTTT. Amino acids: CASSLDRGPFDEKLFF. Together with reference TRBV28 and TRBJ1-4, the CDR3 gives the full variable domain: DVKVTQSSRYLVKRTGEKVFLECVQDMDHENMFWYRQDPGLGLRLIYFSYDVKMKEKGDIPEGYSVSREKKERFSLILESASTNQTSMYLCASSLDRGPFDEKLFFGSGTQLSVL.

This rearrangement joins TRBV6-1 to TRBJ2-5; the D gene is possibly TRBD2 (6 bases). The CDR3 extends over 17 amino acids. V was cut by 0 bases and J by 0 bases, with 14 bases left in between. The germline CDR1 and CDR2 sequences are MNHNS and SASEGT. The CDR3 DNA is TGTGCCAGCAGTGAAGCGGGACTCGCTTTGTACCAAGAGACCCAGTACTTC. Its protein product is CASSEAGLALYQETQYF.

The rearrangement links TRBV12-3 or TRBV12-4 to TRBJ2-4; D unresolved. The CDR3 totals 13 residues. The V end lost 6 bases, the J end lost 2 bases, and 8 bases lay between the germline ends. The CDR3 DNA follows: TGTGCCAGCAGCCTTTTTTCCAAAAACATTCAGTACTTC. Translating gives CASSLFSKNIQYF.

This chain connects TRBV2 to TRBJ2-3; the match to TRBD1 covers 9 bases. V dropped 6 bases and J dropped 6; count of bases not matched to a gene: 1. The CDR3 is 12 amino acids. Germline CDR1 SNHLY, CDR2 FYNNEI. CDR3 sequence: CASRGTGDTQYF. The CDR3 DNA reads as TGTGCCAGCAGGGGGACAGGGGATACGCAGTATTTT.

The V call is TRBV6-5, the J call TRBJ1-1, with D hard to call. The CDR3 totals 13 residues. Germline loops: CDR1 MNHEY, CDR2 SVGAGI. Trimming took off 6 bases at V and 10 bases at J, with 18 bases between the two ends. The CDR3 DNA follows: TGTGCCAGCAGCCCCCAAGAGAGGGTTGGAGCTTTCTTT. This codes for CASSPQERVGAFF.

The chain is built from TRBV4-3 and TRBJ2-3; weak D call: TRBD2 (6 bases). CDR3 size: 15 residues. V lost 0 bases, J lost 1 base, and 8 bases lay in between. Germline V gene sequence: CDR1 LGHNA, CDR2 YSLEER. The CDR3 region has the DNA TGCGCCAGCAGCCAAGATGCTAGCGGCACAGATACGCAGTATTTT. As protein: CASSQDASGTDTQYF.

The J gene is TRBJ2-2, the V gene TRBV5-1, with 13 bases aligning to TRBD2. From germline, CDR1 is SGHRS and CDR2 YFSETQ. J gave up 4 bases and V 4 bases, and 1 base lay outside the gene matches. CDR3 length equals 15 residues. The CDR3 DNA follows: TGCGCCAGCAGCGGGACTAGCGGGACCACCGGGGAGCTGTTTTTT. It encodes CASSGTSGTTGELFF.

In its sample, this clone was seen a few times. The CDR3 nucleotides are TGTGCCAGCAGTTACCCCCACAGGAATGAAAAACTGTTTTTT. It codes for CASSYPHRNEKLFF. The rearrangement uses TRBV28 and TRBJ1-4; perhaps TRBD1 as D (5 bases). V gave up 4 bases and J gave up 5 bases, with 11 bases separating them. Looked up from germline, CDR1 is MDHEN and CDR2 is SYDVKM. The CDR3 loop spans 14 amino acids.

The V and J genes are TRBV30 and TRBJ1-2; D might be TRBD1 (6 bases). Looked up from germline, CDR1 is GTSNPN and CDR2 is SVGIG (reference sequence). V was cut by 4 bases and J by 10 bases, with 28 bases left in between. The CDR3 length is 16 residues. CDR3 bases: TGTGCCTGGACTCCGGGACACGGTATTCTTGTTGGTGACTACACCTTC. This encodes CAWTPGHGILVGDYTF.

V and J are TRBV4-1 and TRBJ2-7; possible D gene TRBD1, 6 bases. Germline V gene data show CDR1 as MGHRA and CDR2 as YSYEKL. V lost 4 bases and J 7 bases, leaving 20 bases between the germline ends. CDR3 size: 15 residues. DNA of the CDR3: TGCGCCAGCAGCCGAACACCGGGACAACTAGGGGAGCAGTACTTC. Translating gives CASSRTPGQLGEQYF.

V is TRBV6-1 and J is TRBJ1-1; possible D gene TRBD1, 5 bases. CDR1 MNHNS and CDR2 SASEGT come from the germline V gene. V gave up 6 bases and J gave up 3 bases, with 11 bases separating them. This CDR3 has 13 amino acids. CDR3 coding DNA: TGTGCCAGCAGCCACCGGGGGGACACTGAAGCTTTCTTT. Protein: CASSHRGDTEAFF.

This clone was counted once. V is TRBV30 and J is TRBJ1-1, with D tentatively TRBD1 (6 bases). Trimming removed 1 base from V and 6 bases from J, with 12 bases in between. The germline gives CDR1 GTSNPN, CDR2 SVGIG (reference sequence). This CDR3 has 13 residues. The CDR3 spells CAWSAQGFAEAFF. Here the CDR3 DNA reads TGTGCCTGGAGTGCCCAGGGGTTTGCTGAAGCTTTCTTT.

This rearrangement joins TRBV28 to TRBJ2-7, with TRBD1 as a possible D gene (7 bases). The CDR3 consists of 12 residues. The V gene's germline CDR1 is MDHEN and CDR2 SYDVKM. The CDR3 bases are TGTGCTACGCGTCAGGGGGGCTACGAGCAGTACTTC. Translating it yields CATRQGGYEQYF. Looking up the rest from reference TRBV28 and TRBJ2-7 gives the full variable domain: DVKVTQSSRYLVKRTGEKVFLECVQDMDHENMFWYRQDPGLGLRLIYFSYDVKMKEKGDIPEGYSVSREKKERFSLILESASTNQTSMYLCATRQGGYEQYFGPGTRLTVT.

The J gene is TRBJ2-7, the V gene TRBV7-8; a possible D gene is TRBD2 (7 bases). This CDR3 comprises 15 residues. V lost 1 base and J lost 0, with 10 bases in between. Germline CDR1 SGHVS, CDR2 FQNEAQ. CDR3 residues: CASSLEGGGSYEQYF. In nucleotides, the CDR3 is TGTGCCAGCAGCTTAGAGGGGGGGGGCTCCTACGAGCAGTACTTC. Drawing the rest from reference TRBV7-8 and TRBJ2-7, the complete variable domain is GAGVSQSPRYKVAKRGQDVALRCDPISGHVSLFWYQQALGQGPEFLTYFQNEAQLDKSGLPSDRFFAERPEGSVSTLKIQRTQQEDSAVYLCASSLEGGGSYEQYFGPGTRLTVT.

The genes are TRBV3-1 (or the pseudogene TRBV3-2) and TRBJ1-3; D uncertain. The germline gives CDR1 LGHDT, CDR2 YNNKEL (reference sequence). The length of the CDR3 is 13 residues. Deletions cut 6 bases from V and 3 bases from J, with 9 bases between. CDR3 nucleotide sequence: TGTGCCAGCAGGGCAGGTAGTGGAAACACCATATATTTT. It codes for CASRAGSGNTIYF.

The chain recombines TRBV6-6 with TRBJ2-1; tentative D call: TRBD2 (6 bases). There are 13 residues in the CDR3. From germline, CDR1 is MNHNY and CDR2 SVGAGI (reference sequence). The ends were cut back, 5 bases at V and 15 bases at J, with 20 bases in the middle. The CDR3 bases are TGTGCCAGCAGTCCGGCGGCCCCCAGAGCGGGGTTCTTC. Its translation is CASSPAAPRAGFF.

CDR3 loop: CASSPRTDTQYF. The CDR3 DNA reads as TGTGCCAGCAGTCCTCGCACAGATACGCAGTATTTT. This chain connects TRBV2 to TRBJ2-3; D gene unclear. V was clipped by 5 bases and J by 1 base, with 4 bases between them. The CDR3 is made up of 12 amino acids. The germline V gene encodes CDR1 SNHLY and CDR2 FYNNEI.

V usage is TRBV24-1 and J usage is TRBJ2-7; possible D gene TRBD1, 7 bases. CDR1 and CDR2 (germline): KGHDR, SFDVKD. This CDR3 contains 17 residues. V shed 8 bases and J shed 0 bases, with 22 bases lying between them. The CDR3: CATIGQGGIYSSYEQYF. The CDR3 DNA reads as TGTGCCACCATTGGGCAGGGGGGAATATATTCCTCCTACGAGCAGTACTTC.

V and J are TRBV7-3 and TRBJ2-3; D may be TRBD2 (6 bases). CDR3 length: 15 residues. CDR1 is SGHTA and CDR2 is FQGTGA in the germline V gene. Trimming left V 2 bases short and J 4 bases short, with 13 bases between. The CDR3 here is CASSLLLSGADTQYF. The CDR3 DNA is TGTGCCAGCAGCTTACTCCTCTCGGGGGCAGATACGCAGTATTTT.

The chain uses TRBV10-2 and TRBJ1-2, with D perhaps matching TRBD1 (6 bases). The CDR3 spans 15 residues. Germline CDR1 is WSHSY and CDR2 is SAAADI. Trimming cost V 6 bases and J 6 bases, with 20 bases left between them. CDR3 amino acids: CASRDTAGGANGYTF. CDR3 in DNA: TGCGCCAGCAGGGATACGGCGGGGGGCGCAAATGGCTACACCTTC.